Below, 15 T cell receptor beta chains from the same sample are listed, as sequenced in a study of regulatory T cells in long-lasting Graves disease. With iRepertoire HTBI primers and Arm-PCR of CDR3 regions, TCR beta libraries were built. Each CDR3 protein is one row after TCRdb ran MiXCR on the multiplex PCR reads. The sample holds roughly 520,000 distinct CDR3 sequences, 12% seen once. Time point specified: newly diagnosed GD, antithyroid drugs for less than 3 months. RNA isolated from PBMCs was used to make the TCR library. In addition, the sample was reused for a study of T cells in Graves' hyperthyroidism and ophthalmopathy.

Here the sequenced sample was peripheral blood mononuclear cells (PBMCs), taken at new diagnosis, from a patient treated with antithyroid drugs. Receptors were obtained from a woman in her twenties or thirties with Graves disease.

This clonotype was counted many times. This chain uses TRBV12-3 or TRBV12-4 with TRBJ1-2; a possible D gene is TRBD1 (6 bases). The CDR3 is made up of 13 amino acids. V dropped 5 bases and J dropped 4 bases, with 11 bases sitting between them. CDR3 residues: CASSRDRTYGYTF. The CDR3 region has the DNA TGTGCCAGCAGTCGCGACAGGACCTATGGCTACACCTTC.

This clonotype appeared many times. This chain links TRBV5-1 with TRBJ2-4; tentatively, D is TRBD1 (5 bases). V lost 0 bases to trimming and J lost 0 bases, with 16 bases between them. CDR1 is SGHRS and CDR2 is YFSETQ in the germline V gene. This CDR3 is built from 18 residues. The DNA of the CDR3 is TGCGCCAGCAGCTTGGGACAGATACCGTTACTAGCCAAAAACATTCAGTACTTC. Translating gives CASSLGQIPLLAKNIQYF.

This clonotype has a count of ten or more. The chain employs TRBV28 and TRBJ2-7, with TRBD2 matching 8 bases. The J segment lost 6 bases and the V segment lost 8 bases, leaving 18 bases of the junction unmatched. The CDR3 extends over 16 amino acids. CDR1 and CDR2 from the germline V gene are MDHEN and SYDVKM. CDR3 nucleotide sequence: TGTGCCAGCGCCGTACTAGCAGCGGGAGTTCTTAGCGAGCAGTACTTC. Protein sequence: CASAVLAAGVLSEQYF.

This clonotype was counted between two and nine times. The J gene is TRBJ2-5, the V gene TRBV7-2; the match to TRBD2 covers 9 bases. CDR3 length: 16 amino acids. After removal of 5 bases from V and 5 bases from J, the junction contained 12 bases not matched to a gene. Germline V gives CDR1 SGHTA, CDR2 FQGNSA. The CDR3 DNA sequence: TGTGCCAGCAGCCAGCAAGGGCTAGCGGGATGGGAGACCCAGTACTTC. Its protein is CASSQQGLAGWETQYF. Supplemented by reference TRBV7-2 and TRBJ2-5, the full variable domain reads GAGVSQSPSNKVTEKGKDVELRCDPISGHTALYWYRQSLGQGLEFLIYFQGNSAPDKSGLPSDRFSAERTGGSVSTLTIQRTQQEDSAVYLCASSQQGLAGWETQYFGPGTRLLVL.

The V gene is TRBV9, the J gene TRBJ2-7, with D tentatively TRBD2 (6 bases). Germline CDR1 and CDR2: SGDLS and YYNGEE. CDR3 length: 15 amino acids. V lost 0 bases to trimming and J lost 4 bases, with 14 bases between them. The CDR3 spells CASSVESPSVYEQYF. CDR3 sequence (DNA): TGTGCCAGCAGCGTAGAGTCGCCTAGCGTTTACGAGCAGTACTTC.

V is TRBV11-2 and J is TRBJ1-1; perhaps TRBD1 as D (5 bases). Trimming stripped 5 bases from V and 4 bases from J, with 20 bases between. CDR1 and CDR2 (germline): SGHAT, FQNNGV. This CDR3 has 16 amino acids. CDR3 in DNA: TGTGCCAGCAGCCCACCTCTGGGGGTGGGGAGCACTGAAGCTTTCTTT. Protein: CASSPPLGVGSTEAFF.

The CDR3 loop is CAILGQGENYGYTF. For the CDR3, the DNA is TGTGCCATTTTAGGACAGGGGGAGAACTATGGCTACACCTTC. The chain recombines TRBV10-3 with TRBJ1-2, with 10 bases identical to TRBD1. J lost 2 bases, V lost 9 bases, and 6 bases had no gene match. CDR1 is ENHRY and CDR2 is SYGVKD in the germline V gene. The CDR3 consists of 14 residues.

There are many counts of this clonotype. The rearrangement links TRBV5-6 to TRBJ2-3, with D possibly matching TRBD2 (6 bases). Germline V gene lookup returns CDR1 SGHDT and CDR2 YYEEEE. The CDR3 is 16 residues long. Trimming shortened V by 1 base and J by 2 bases, and 14 bases separated the two germline ends. CDR3: CASSLQVAELTDTQYF. For the CDR3, the DNA is TGTGCCAGCAGCTTGCAAGTAGCGGAGCTCACAGATACGCAGTATTTT.

The chain is built from TRBV28 and TRBJ1-5; possible D gene TRBD1, 6 bases. Deletions cut 4 bases from V and 7 bases from J, with 14 bases between. Germline CDR1 is MDHEN and CDR2 is SYDVKM. This CDR3 region has 14 residues. Here the CDR3 reads CASSYLQGGQPQHF. The CDR3 DNA reads as TGTGCCAGCAGTTATCTACAGGGCGGGCAGCCCCAGCATTTT.

This clonotype was seen many times. The chain couples TRBV7-2 to TRBJ2-3, with TRBD1 matching over 7 bases. The length of the CDR3 is 17 residues. V lost 1 base and J lost 0; bases outside the gene matches: 7. Germline values: CDR1 SGHTA, CDR2 FQGNSA. CDR3 in DNA: TGTGCCAGCAGCTTAGTTGGGTGGGGACAGAGCACAGATACGCAGTATTTT. Its translation is CASSLVGWGQSTDTQYF.

This CDR3 is CSGSSVQGSTEAFF. The CDR3 region has the DNA TGCAGTGGCTCCTCAGTACAGGGTTCCACTGAAGCTTTCTTT. The genes are TRBV20-1 and TRBJ1-1; D may be TRBD1 (6 bases). CDR1 is DFQATT, CDR2 SNEGSKA, per germline (reference sequence). This CDR3 spans 14 amino acids. Trimming left V 7 bases short and J 4 bases short, with 19 bases between.

This clonotype was counted only a few times. This may come from a read error, since a much larger clone is one base off. The V and J genes are TRBV14 and TRBJ1-1; D gene unclear. Germline CDR1 and CDR2: SGHDN and FVKESK. The CDR3 extends over 12 amino acids. The CDR3 protein is CARSQVWGEAFF. The CDR3 nucleotides read TGTGCCAGAAGCCAAGTTTGGGGTGAAGCTTTCTTT.

This clonotype was observed at least ten times. CDR3 sequence (DNA): TGTGCCACCCAGGGACGGGAGGAAACTAACTATGGCTACACCTTC. Translating gives CATQGREETNYGYTF. The chain joins TRBV19 to TRBJ1-2; weak D call: TRBD1 (5 bases). Trimming left V 10 bases short and J 0 bases short, with 18 bases between. The CDR3 length is 15 residues. The V gene's germline CDR1 is LNHDA and CDR2 SQIVND (reference sequence).

The table lists this clonotype with many counts. The V call is TRBV7-2, the J call TRBJ2-5, with 9 bases aligning to TRBD1. This CDR3 spans 16 amino acids. Germline V gene lookup returns CDR1 SGHTA and CDR2 FQGNSA. V gave up 0 bases and J gave up 1 base; unmatched junction bases: 3. The CDR3 DNA sequence: TGTGCCAGCAGCTTAGCTACAGGGGGCGGCCAAGAGACCCAGTACTTC. Translation: CASSLATGGGQETQYF.

This clonotype has a handful of counts. This rearrangement joins TRBV28 to TRBJ2-2; D gene uncertain. CDR3 length equals 16 residues. V lost 6 bases and J lost 1, with 15 bases in between. CDR1 and CDR2 (germline): MDHEN, SYDVKM. The CDR3 DNA reads as TGTGCCAGCAGCCCGAATTTCCACGTGAACACCGGGGAGCTGTTTTTT. Its translation is CASSPNFHVNTGELFF.